Below, 25 T cell receptor beta chains from the same sample are listed, as sequenced in a study of T cell responses to AZD1222 COVID-19 vaccine (dated by TCRdb to the early 2020s). The time point label, read with the paper, signifies: baseline before first vaccination. The library came from the immunoSEQ multiplex PCR assay. The clones in this table, taken by TCRdb from immuneACCESS, are in-frame only. Not every clone is retained; where verified, under half of the shortfall comes from an unresolved V gene, and the cause of the rest is unknown. Across this sample there are about 140,000 clones, with about 88% seen only once. About 4.8% of the sample is in the top ten clones. The sample was peripheral blood, taken on day 0 of AZD1222 vaccination. These receptor sequences come from an adult in good health.

This sequence joins TRBV6-6 and TRBJ2-5, with 11 bases that match TRBD1. This CDR3 region has 15 residues. With 5 bases clipped from V and 5 bases from J, the junction kept 7 bases outside the gene matches. Germline loops: CDR1 MNHNY, CDR2 SVGAGI (reference sequence). CDR3 DNA: TGTGCCAGCAGTGCCCGGACAGGGGGCGGTGAGACCCAGTACTTC. It translates to CASSARTGGGETQYF.

V is TRBV11-2 and J is TRBJ2-7, with TRBD2 as a possible D gene (6 bases). V lost 3 bases to trimming and J lost 6 bases, with 18 bases between them. Germline CDR1 and CDR2: SGHAT and FQNNGV. The CDR3 is 15 amino acids. For the CDR3, the DNA is TGTGCCAGCAGCTTCCCGGGACTCGGGTCTTCCGAGCAGTACTTC. This gives the protein CASSFPGLGSSEQYF.

J is TRBJ2-7 and V is TRBV28, with TRBD1 matching over 7 bases. The CDR3 loop spans 16 amino acids. Germline CDR1 and CDR2: MDHEN and SYDVKM. The junction had 13 bases not matched to a gene; V was cut back by 6 bases and J by 2 bases. CDR3 nucleotides: TGTGCCAGCAGAAACTATCGGACAGGCCTTACCTACGAGCAGTACTTC. Translated: CASRNYRTGLTYEQYF.

This clone has just a few counts. The chain couples TRBV7-6 to TRBJ1-3; 7 bases map to TRBD1. The CDR3 runs 19 residues. CDR1 is SGHVS, CDR2 FNYEAQ, per germline. J was trimmed by 2 bases and V by 4 bases; bases with no gene match: 17. The CDR3 here is CASSSPLRQGSDAGNTIYF. The CDR3 DNA follows: TGTGCCAGCAGCTCCCCTCTTAGACAGGGATCGGACGCTGGAAACACCATATATTTT.

This chain links TRBV28 with TRBJ1-1; D is unclear. This CDR3 comprises 12 residues. V shed 4 bases and J shed 1 base, with 4 bases lying between them. Germline V CDR1 and CDR2: MDHEN, SYDVKM. CDR3 nucleotides: TGTGCCAGCAGTTCCGGGAACACTGAAGCTTTCTTT. Translated: CASSSGNTEAFF. Combining the CDR3 with reference TRBV28 and TRBJ1-1 gives the whole variable domain DVKVTQSSRYLVKRTGEKVFLECVQDMDHENMFWYRQDPGLGLRLIYFSYDVKMKEKGDIPEGYSVSREKKERFSLILESASTNQTSMYLCASSSGNTEAFFGQGTRLTVV.

The chain joins TRBV2 to TRBJ1-5, with D tentatively TRBD1 (5 bases). Trimming took 3 bases from V and 6 from J, leaving 12 bases between them. There are 14 residues in the CDR3. Germline V gene lookup returns CDR1 SNHLY and CDR2 FYNNEI. For the CDR3, the DNA is TGTGCCAGCAGTGAGGGCAGGGTAGTTCAGCCCCAGCATTTT. Translated, it gives CASSEGRVVQPQHF.

The rearrangement uses TRBV3-1 (or the pseudogene TRBV3-2) and TRBJ2-2, with a tentative D call TRBD2 (5 bases). Germline-derived CDR1 and CDR2 are LGHDT and YNNKEL (reference sequence). The CDR3 contains 16 residues. V lost 3 bases to trimming and J lost 6 bases, with 17 bases between them. CDR3 sequence: CASSHRLPRNSGELFF. DNA for the CDR3: TGTGCCAGCAGCCACAGACTACCCCGCAACTCCGGGGAGCTGTTTTTT.

V gene TRBV6-5 combines with J gene TRBJ2-1; 8 bases map to TRBD2. The CDR3 is 14 amino acids. In germline, CDR1 is MNHEY, CDR2 SVGAGI. V lost 4 bases to trimming and J lost 7 bases; unmatched junction nucleotides: 6. CDR3 region: CASSWTSFLNEQFF. The CDR3 coding sequence is TGTGCCAGCAGTTGGACTAGCTTTTTGAATGAGCAGTTCTTC.

The chain combines TRBV7-9 with TRBJ2-1; 11 nucleotides align to TRBD2. The germline gives CDR1 SEHNR, CDR2 FQNEAQ (reference sequence). The CDR3 sequence is 15 residues long. V lost 5 bases, J lost 4 bases, and 4 bases stayed unmatched. The CDR3 region is CASSRTSGSYNEQFF. CDR3 DNA sequence: TGTGCCAGCAGCCGGACTAGCGGGTCTTACAATGAGCAGTTCTTC.

The chain couples TRBV6-1 to TRBJ1-5; D unclear. CDR3 size: 14 residues. Trimming pared 5 bases from V and 3 bases from J, leaving 11 bases between. Germline CDR1 reads MNHNS; CDR2 reads SASEGT. The CDR3 sequence: CASSPGWTNQPQHF. The CDR3 nucleotides read TGTGCCAGCAGTCCCGGTTGGACCAATCAGCCCCAGCATTTT.

The rearrangement links TRBV28 to TRBJ2-7; 16 positions match TRBD2. This CDR3 region has 17 residues. V lost 6 bases to trimming and J lost 6 bases; unmatched junction nucleotides: 11. Germline V gives CDR1 MDHEN, CDR2 SYDVKM. In DNA, the CDR3 is TGTGCCAGCAGGCCTCCGGGACTAGCGGGAGGGCTTCTCGAGCAGTACTTC. Translating gives CASRPPGLAGGLLEQYF.

The chain couples TRBV4-2 to TRBJ2-3; D might be TRBD2 (5 bases). Germline V gives CDR1 LGHNA, CDR2 YNFKEQ. The CDR3 covers 13 residues. The V gene lost 4 bases and the J gene lost 2 bases, with 7 bases spanning the gap. CDR3 in amino acids: CASSRGLTDTQYF. Here the CDR3 DNA reads TGTGCCAGCAGCCGCGGACTCACAGATACGCAGTATTTT.

The chain couples TRBV30 to TRBJ1-5, with 9 bases fitting TRBD1. The CDR3 is 13 residues long. Germline lookup yields CDR1 GTSNPN and CDR2 SVGIG (reference sequence). J gave up 6 bases and V 5 bases, and 5 bases lay outside the gene matches. CDR3 protein: CAWAQGARQPQHF. CDR3 nucleotide sequence: TGTGCCTGGGCACAGGGGGCACGTCAGCCCCAGCATTTT.

The J gene is TRBJ2-5, the V gene TRBV2; 7 bases map to TRBD2. The V segment lost 4 bases and the J segment 5 bases; nucleotides outside the gene matches: 10. Germline values: CDR1 SNHLY, CDR2 FYNNEI. CDR3 length equals 15 residues. CDR3 DNA: TGTGCCAGCAGTGCCGTCAGACACGGGGGGGAGACCCAGTACTTC. This gives the protein CASSAVRHGGETQYF.

V and J are TRBV7-3 and TRBJ2-1, with 9 nucleotides matching TRBD1. V lost 5 bases and J lost 5; bases outside the gene matches: 10. The length of the CDR3 is 16 residues. Germline-derived CDR1 and CDR2 are SGHTA and FQGTGA. CDR3 DNA: TGTGCCAGCAGCCCCCTGGGACAGGGCTCAGACAATGAGCAGTTCTTC. As protein: CASSPLGQGSDNEQFF.

About this clone: A junction end diverges from the germline sequence, so it may reflect a read error. The J gene is TRBJ1-5, the V gene TRBV30; D not resolved. The CDR3 is 14 residues long. CDR1 GTSNPN and CDR2 SVGIG come from the germline V gene (reference sequence). The CDR3 bases are TGTGCCTGGAGTGTCTCCGGGAGCAGTCAGCCCCAGCATTTT. It codes for CAWSVSGSSQPQHF.

V gene TRBV11-1 combines with J gene TRBJ1-2; 8 bases agree with TRBD1. The length of the CDR3 is 13 residues. Looked up from germline, CDR1 is SGHAT and CDR2 is FQDESV (reference sequence). Unmatched junction bases numbered 5, after V lost 5 bases and J lost 6 bases. CDR3 bases: TGTGCCAGCAGCCGACAGGGGCCGGATGGCTACACCTTC. It encodes CASSRQGPDGYTF.

The chain is built from TRBV6-1 and TRBJ1-4, with D perhaps TRBD1 (5 bases). Germline loops: CDR1 MNHNS, CDR2 SASEGT. Trimming removed 1 base at V and 7 bases at J, with 25 bases between. The CDR3 runs to 19 residues. CDR3 region: CASSEGSPGNSLRGEKLFF. The CDR3 region has the DNA TGTGCCAGCAGTGAAGGTTCTCCGGGAAACAGCCTGAGGGGTGAAAAACTGTTTTTT.

The V call is TRBV7-6, the J call TRBJ1-2; D unclear. Per the germline V gene, CDR1 is SGHVS and CDR2 is FNYEAQ. V was pared by 5 bases and J by 8 bases, with 15 bases between. The length of the CDR3 is 13 residues. CDR3: CASSLRSADGYTF. CDR3 DNA: TGTGCCAGCAGCCTCAGGAGTGCGGACGGCTACACCTTC.

The chain carries TRBV9 and TRBJ2-1, with 8 bases matching TRBD1. CDR3 length: 15 amino acids. V dropped 3 bases and J dropped 8; count of bases not matched to a gene: 10. CDR1 SGDLS and CDR2 YYNGEE come from the germline V gene. In DNA form, the CDR3 reads TGTGCCAGCAGCGGTCGGACAGGGAGTGGCGATGAGCAGTTCTTC. This codes for CASSGRTGSGDEQFF. The whole variable domain, filled in from reference TRBV9 and TRBJ2-1, reads DSGVTQTPKHLITATGQRVTLRCSPRSGDLSVYWYQQSLDQGLQFLIQYYNGEERAKGNILERFSAQQFPDLHSELNLSSLELGDSALYFCASSGRTGSGDEQFFGPGTRLTVL.

V and J are TRBV15 and TRBJ2-7; no definite D call. This CDR3 is built from 12 residues. Germline V gene lookup returns CDR1 LNHNV and CDR2 YYDKDF (reference sequence). With 6 bases removed from V and 1 base from J, the gap between germline ends came to 7 bases. DNA for the CDR3: TGTGCCACCAGGGGGTTTTCCTACGAGCAGTACTTC. Amino acids: CATRGFSYEQYF.

The CDR3 DNA reads TGTGCCAGCACCCGGACCGATAACCATTCACCCCTCCACTTT. Amino acids: CASTRTDNHSPLHF. This chain joins TRBV7-2 and TRBJ1-6; D gene ambiguous. CDR3 size: 14 residues. Looked up from germline, CDR1 is SGHTA and CDR2 is FQGNSA. V was pared by 7 bases and J by 8 bases, with 15 bases between.

This rearrangement joins TRBV28 to TRBJ2-2; TRBD2 matches 9 bases. Germline trimming cut 2 bases from V and 0 bases from J; bases unmatched to any gene: 10. Germline CDR1 and CDR2: MDHEN and SYDVKM. The CDR3 has 19 residues. CDR3 loop: CASSLVRGSGRANTGELFF. The CDR3 DNA follows: TGTGCCAGCAGTTTAGTTCGGGGTAGCGGGAGAGCGAACACCGGGGAGCTGTTTTTT.

The chain is built from TRBV5-1 and TRBJ2-5, with D tentatively TRBD1 (5 bases). From germline, CDR1 is SGHRS and CDR2 YFSETQ. The CDR3 has 15 residues. The V end was cut by 1 base, the J end by 5 bases, with 15 bases between. The CDR3 here is CASSLYAGRSETQYF. The CDR3 DNA reads TGCGCCAGCAGCTTGTATGCAGGGCGAAGTGAGACCCAGTACTTC.

V gene TRBV15 combines with J gene TRBJ2-7; D is perhaps TRBD1 (5 bases). Looked up from germline, CDR1 is LNHNV and CDR2 is YYDKDF (reference sequence). The CDR3 covers 16 residues. Trimming cost V 0 bases and J 2 bases, with 14 bases left between them. The CDR3 is CATSRDRTPNTYEQYF. The CDR3, as DNA: TGTGCCACCAGCAGAGACAGGACACCTAATACCTACGAGCAGTACTTC.